One sample yielded the 16 T cell receptor beta chains listed below, sequenced in a study of vaccination effects on CD4 cells after COVID-19. Sequencing was performed with immunoSEQ multiplex PCR; in TCRdb, only in-frame clones are kept and a portion is missing. The repertoire consists of approximately 29,000 clones, with 72% occurring once and the leading ten covering 25% to 30%. The ViraFEST assay expanded antigen-specific CD4+ T cells with viral peptide pools before sequencing. The culture ran for approximately 11 days before CD4+ T cells were isolated. The person's infection with SARS-CoV-2, confirmed by PCR, took place between March and December 2020. These receptors have no identified antigens. The sample was CD4+ T cells from PBMCs cultured with a peptide pool, taken before COVID-19 vaccination. The source of these receptors is a human donor who had a prior SARS-CoV-2 infection.

This sequence joins TRBV7-3 and TRBJ2-1; no definite D call. Looked up from germline, CDR1 is SGHTA and CDR2 is FQGTGA. The CDR3 loop spans 13 amino acids. V lost 2 bases and J 3 bases, leaving 5 bases between the germline ends. The CDR3 sequence is CASSLSGYNEQFF. In nucleotides, the CDR3 is TGTGCCAGCAGCTTATCCGGCTACAATGAGCAGTTCTTC.

This clone has just a few counts. The chain couples TRBV5-1 to TRBJ1-2; the D gene is possibly TRBD1 (6 bases). The V gene's germline CDR1 is SGHRS and CDR2 YFSETQ. The CDR3 contains 13 residues. V was clipped by 0 bases and J by 5 bases, with 8 bases between them. The CDR3 protein is CASSLGTEYGYTF. CDR3 in DNA: TGCGCCAGCAGCTTGGGGACAGAGTATGGCTACACCTTC.

The chain links TRBV7-9 to TRBJ1-1, with D maybe TRBD1 (5 bases). CDR3 length: 12 amino acids. V lost 5 bases to trimming and J lost 8 bases, with 12 bases between them. The germline V gene encodes CDR1 SEHNR and CDR2 FQNEAQ (reference sequence). CDR3 DNA: TGTGCCAGCAGCCACGGGACGAGCGAAGCTTTCTTT. It translates to CASSHGTSEAFF.

By share, this clone counts as medium-sized. The chain links TRBV6-6 to TRBJ2-7, with 7 bases fitting TRBD2. The CDR3 is made up of 14 amino acids. CDR1 is MNHNY and CDR2 is SVGAGI in the germline V gene (reference sequence). With V trimmed by 2 bases and J by 5 bases, 6 bases remained unmatched. The CDR3 nucleotides read TGTGCCAGCAGTTACGGGAGGGAATCTGACGAGCAGTACTTC. The encoded protein is CASSYGRESDEQYF.

The rearrangement links TRBV11-3 to TRBJ2-1; 9 bases fit TRBD2. Germline CDR1 and CDR2: SGHNT and YENEEA. This CDR3 region has 17 residues. Germline trimming cut 3 bases from V and 9 bases from J; bases unmatched to any gene: 15. CDR3 sequence (DNA): TGTGCCAGCAGCTTTCACCTCGGGGGGGCTAGCGGGGTTGAGCAGTTCTTC. It translates to CASSFHLGGASGVEQFF.

The chain combines TRBV7-9 with TRBJ1-2, with D unclear. This CDR3 is 13 amino acids long. V was trimmed by 1 base and J by 8 bases, leaving 11 bases between them. The germline V gene encodes CDR1 SEHNR and CDR2 FQNEAQ (reference sequence). CDR3 coding DNA: TGTGCCAGCAGCTTAGAGTCCCCAGACGGCTACACCTTC. This encodes CASSLESPDGYTF.

The J gene is TRBJ1-1, the V gene TRBV2; 7 bases map to TRBD1. The CDR3 runs to 14 residues. Germline V gene lookup returns CDR1 SNHLY and CDR2 FYNNEI. V lost 5 bases to trimming and J lost 5 bases; unmatched junction nucleotides: 8. The CDR3 nucleotides are TGTGCCAGCAGTAGGGCCAGGGGGGGAACTGAAGCTTTCTTT. Translated, it gives CASSRARGGTEAFF.

This clone has only a few counts. The V and J genes are TRBV2 and TRBJ2-5, with TRBD2 identical over 10 bases. Germline V gene data show CDR1 as SNHLY and CDR2 as FYNNEI. This CDR3 spans 14 amino acids. The trim removed 3 bases at V and 7 bases at J, leaving 5 bases unmatched. CDR3 sequence (DNA): TGTGCCAGCAGTGATACTAGCGGGATAGGGACCCAGTACTTC. It specifies CASSDTSGIGTQYF.

The chain couples TRBV4-2 to TRBJ2-5; D ambiguous. The germline V gene has CDR1 LGHNA and CDR2 YNFKEQ. This CDR3 is 14 amino acids long. V was cut by 1 base and J by 2 bases, with 8 bases left in between. For the CDR3, the DNA is TGTGCCAGCAGCCAAGTAGCAGCGCAAGAGACCCAGTACTTC. Amino acid sequence: CASSQVAAQETQYF.

V and J are TRBV6-6 and TRBJ1-5, with 9 bases fitting TRBD1. Trimming took 5 bases from V and 1 from J; bases not matched to a gene: 3. Germline V lookup: CDR1 MNHNY, CDR2 SVGAGI (reference sequence). The CDR3 has 15 residues. The CDR3 DNA reads as TGTGCCAGCAGTCGGACAGGGGACAGCAATCAGCCCCAGCATTTT. It translates to CASSRTGDSNQPQHF.

The gene calls are TRBV10-3 and TRBJ2-7; 12 bases align to TRBD1. The germline gives CDR1 ENHRY, CDR2 SYGVKD. Trimming at V came to 6 bases and at J to 2 bases, leaving 11 bases not matched to a gene. The CDR3 consists of 17 residues. The CDR3 spells CAIRVGQGALGTYEQYF. The CDR3 nucleotides read TGTGCCATCAGAGTGGGACAGGGGGCCCTCGGGACCTACGAGCAGTACTTC.

The V call is TRBV9, the J call TRBJ2-6; 7 bases are a match to TRBD1. This CDR3 comprises 16 residues. Unmatched junction bases numbered 6, after V lost 6 bases and J lost 0 bases. Germline V gene data show CDR1 as SGDLS and CDR2 as YYNGEE. The CDR3 protein is CASTKGGLSGANVLTF. The CDR3 nucleotides read TGTGCCAGCACGAAAGGGGGCCTCTCTGGGGCCAACGTCCTGACTTTC.

The chain recombines TRBV2 with TRBJ1-5; 7 positions agree with TRBD1. This CDR3 contains 14 residues. Germline CDR1 reads SNHLY; CDR2 reads FYNNEI. The V gene end was trimmed by 6 bases and the J gene end by 7 bases; junction bases not matched to a gene: 9. In DNA form, the CDR3 reads TGTGCCAGCAGGTCGGGACAGTTCTGGCAGCCCCAGCATTTT. It encodes CASRSGQFWQPQHF. The complete variable domain, with remaining parts taken from reference TRBV2 and TRBJ1-5, reads EPEVTQTPSHQVTQMGQEVILRCVPISNHLYFYWYRQILGQKVEFLVSFYNNEISEKSEIFDDQFSVERPDGSNFTLKIRSTKLEDSAMYFCASRSGQFWQPQHFGDGTRLSIL.

The rearrangement uses TRBV5-4 and TRBJ1-2; 8 bases are shared with TRBD1. This CDR3 spans 15 amino acids. Germline CDR1 SGHNT, CDR2 YYREEE (reference sequence). After removal of 4 bases from V and 1 base from J, the junction contained 6 bases not matched to a gene. This CDR3 reads CASSAGQELNYGYTF. CDR3 sequence (DNA): TGTGCCAGCAGCGCGGGACAGGAACTTAACTATGGCTACACCTTC.

The J gene is TRBJ2-1, the V gene TRBV6-4; a weak D match, TRBD2 (6 bases). The V end lost 5 bases, the J end lost 10 bases, and 12 bases lay between the germline ends. The length of the CDR3 is 12 residues. Germline lookup yields CDR1 MRHNA and CDR2 SNTAGT. The CDR3 DNA reads TGTGCCAGCAGTTGGACTATATGCGAGCAGTTCTTC. It is translated as CASSWTICEQFF.

This rearrangement joins TRBV18 to TRBJ2-5, with no clear D. The CDR3 is 12 amino acids. Trimming removed 0 bases from V and 4 bases from J, with 3 bases in between. Per the germline V gene, CDR1 is KGHSH and CDR2 is LQKENI. In DNA form, the CDR3 reads TGTGCCAGCTCACCACCGGCAGAGACCCAGTACTTC. Translated: CASSPPAETQYF.